This T cell receptor beta chain originates from a study of human T cells and chemical hapten exposure. General study points: With regard to DPC sensitization, TCRs above 1 in 1000 frequency did not change.

Time point: pre-sensitization, week 0. Treatment described: therapeutic diphenylcyclopropenone sensitization with weekly scalp DPC. TCRdb re-analysed the RACE reads in MiXCR, keeping a single row per CDR3 protein. The table lists 350,000 to 400,000 distinct CDR3 sequences, roughly 5% of them singletons. Ten or more counts support this clonotype. Its target is unknown. This TCR was sampled from a woman in her forties or fifties with alopecia areata. Some clones in this sample may be carry-over from other donors' samples. The input for sequencing was whole blood, taken in connection with sensitization to the hapten diphenylcyclopropenone (DPC).

CDR3 sequence: CASSFGRLDTQYF. The CDR3 nucleotides read TGTGCCAGCAGTTTCGGAAGGCTCGATACGCAGTATTTT. This chain joins TRBV27 and TRBJ2-3; D is uncertain. CDR1 is MNHEY, CDR2 SMNVEV, per germline (reference sequence). The CDR3 extends over 13 amino acids. Between the trimmed V and J ends, which lost 3 bases and 6 bases, there was a span of 10 bases.